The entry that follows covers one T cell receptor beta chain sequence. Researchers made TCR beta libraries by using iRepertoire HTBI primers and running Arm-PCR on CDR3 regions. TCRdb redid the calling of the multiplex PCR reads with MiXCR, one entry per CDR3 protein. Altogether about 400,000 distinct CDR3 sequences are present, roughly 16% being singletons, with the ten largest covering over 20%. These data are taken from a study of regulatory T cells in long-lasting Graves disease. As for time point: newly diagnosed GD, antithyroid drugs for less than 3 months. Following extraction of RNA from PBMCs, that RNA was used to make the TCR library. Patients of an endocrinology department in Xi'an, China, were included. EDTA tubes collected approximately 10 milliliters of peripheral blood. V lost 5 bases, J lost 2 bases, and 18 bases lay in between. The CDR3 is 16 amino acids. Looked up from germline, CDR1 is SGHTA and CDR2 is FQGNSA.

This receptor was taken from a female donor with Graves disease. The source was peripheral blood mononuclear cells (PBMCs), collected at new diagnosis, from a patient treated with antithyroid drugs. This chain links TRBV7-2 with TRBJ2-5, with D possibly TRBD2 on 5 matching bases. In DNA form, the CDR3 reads TGTGCCAGCAGCCCGAGAAGTCGGGGATATCAAGAGACCCAGTACTTC. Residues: CASSPRSRGYQETQYF.